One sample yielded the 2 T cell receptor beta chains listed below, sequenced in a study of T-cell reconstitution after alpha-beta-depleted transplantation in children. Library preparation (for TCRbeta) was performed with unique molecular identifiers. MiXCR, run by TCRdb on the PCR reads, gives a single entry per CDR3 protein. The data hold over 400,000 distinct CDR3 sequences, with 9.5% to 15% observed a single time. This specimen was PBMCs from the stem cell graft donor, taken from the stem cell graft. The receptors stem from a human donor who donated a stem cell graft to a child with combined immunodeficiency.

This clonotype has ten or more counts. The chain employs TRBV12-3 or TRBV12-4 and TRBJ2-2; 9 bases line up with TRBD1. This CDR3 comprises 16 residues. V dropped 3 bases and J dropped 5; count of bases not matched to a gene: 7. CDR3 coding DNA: TGTGCCAGCAGTTTTGTGGGACAGGGAGGAACCGGGGAGCTGTTTTTT. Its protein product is CASSFVGQGGTGELFF.

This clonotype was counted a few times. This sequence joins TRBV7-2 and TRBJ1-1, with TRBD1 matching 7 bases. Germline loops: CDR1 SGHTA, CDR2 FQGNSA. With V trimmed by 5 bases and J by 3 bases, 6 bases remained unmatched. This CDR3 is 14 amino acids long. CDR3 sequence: CASSAKTGDTEAFF. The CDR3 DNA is TGTGCCAGCAGCGCAAAAACAGGGGACACTGAAGCTTTCTTT.